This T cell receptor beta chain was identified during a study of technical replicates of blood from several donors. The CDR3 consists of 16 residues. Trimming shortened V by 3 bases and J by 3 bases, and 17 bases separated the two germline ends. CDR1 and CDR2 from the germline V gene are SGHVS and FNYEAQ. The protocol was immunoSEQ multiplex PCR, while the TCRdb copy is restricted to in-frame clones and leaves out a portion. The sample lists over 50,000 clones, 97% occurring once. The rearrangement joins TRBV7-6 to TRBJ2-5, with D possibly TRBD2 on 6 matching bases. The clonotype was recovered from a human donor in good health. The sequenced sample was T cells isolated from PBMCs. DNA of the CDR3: TGTGCCAGCAGCTTCTTCACGGGTGGAGGGGAAGAGACCCAGTACTTC. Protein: CASSFFTGGGEETQYF. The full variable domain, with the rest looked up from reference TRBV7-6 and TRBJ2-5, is GAGVSQSPRYKVTKRGQDVALRCDPISGHVSLYWYRQALGQGPEFLTYFNYEAQQDKSGLPNDRFSAERPEGSISTLTIQRTEQRDSAMYRCASSFFTGGGEETQYFGPGTRLLVL.